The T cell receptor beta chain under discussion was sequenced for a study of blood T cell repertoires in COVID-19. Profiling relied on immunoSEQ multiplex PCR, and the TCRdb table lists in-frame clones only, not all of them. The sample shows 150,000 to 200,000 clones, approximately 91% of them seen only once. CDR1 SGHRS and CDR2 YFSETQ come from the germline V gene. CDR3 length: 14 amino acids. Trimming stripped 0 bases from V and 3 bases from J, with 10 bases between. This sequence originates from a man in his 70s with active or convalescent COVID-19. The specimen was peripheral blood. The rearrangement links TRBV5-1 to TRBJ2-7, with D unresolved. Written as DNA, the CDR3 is TGCGCCAGCAGCTTGGGAATACCCGGCTACGAGCAGTACTTC. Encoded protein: CASSLGIPGYEQYF. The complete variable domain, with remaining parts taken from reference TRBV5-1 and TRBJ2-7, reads KAGVTQTPRYLIKTRGQQVTLSCSPISGHRSVSWYQQTPGQGLQFLFEYFSETQRNKGNFPGRFSGRQFSNSRSEMNVSTLELGDSALYLCASSLGIPGYEQYFGPGTRLTVT.